The clone carrying this TCR beta chain was recorded only once. The data belong to a study of identical twins. The CDR3 runs 15 residues. V lost 4 bases, J lost 4 bases, and 17 bases lay in between. Germline V CDR1 and CDR2: SGHDT, YYEEEE. TCRdb used MiXCR to reprocess the 5' RACE reads, holding one entry per CDR3 protein. The table lists just over 500,000 distinct CDR3 sequences, less than 25% of them singletons. This sample was shared with a second study, whose subject was T cells expressing NK-cell markers.

The sequence was obtained from a woman aged 18 to 35 in good health. The chain employs TRBV5-6 and TRBJ2-5, with D perhaps TRBD1 (6 bases). The specimen was CD4+ T cells sorted from blood. The CDR3 coding sequence is TGTGCCAGCAGCGCTGGGGGCAGGGCCCGAGAGACCCAGTACTTC. This gives the protein CASSAGGRARETQYF. Variable domain in full (rest from reference TRBV5-6 and TRBJ2-5): DAGVTQSPTHLIKTRGQQVTLRCSPKSGHDTVSWYQQALGQGPQFIFQYYEEEERQRGNFPDRFSGHQFPNYSSELNVNALLLGDSALYLCASSAGGRARETQYFGPGTRLLVL.